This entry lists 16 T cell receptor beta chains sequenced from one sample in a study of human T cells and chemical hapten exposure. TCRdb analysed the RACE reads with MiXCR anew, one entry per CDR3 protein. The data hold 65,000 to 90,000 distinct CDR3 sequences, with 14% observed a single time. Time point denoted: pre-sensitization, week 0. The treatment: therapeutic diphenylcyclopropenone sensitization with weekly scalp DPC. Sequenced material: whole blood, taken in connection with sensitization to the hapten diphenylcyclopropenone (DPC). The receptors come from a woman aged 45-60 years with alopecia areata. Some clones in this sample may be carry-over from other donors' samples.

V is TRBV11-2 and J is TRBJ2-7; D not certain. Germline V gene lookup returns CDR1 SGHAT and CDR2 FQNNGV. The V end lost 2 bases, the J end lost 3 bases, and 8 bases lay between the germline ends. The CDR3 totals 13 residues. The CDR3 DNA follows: TGTGCCAGCAGCTTAAAGGGAAGCTACGAGCAGTACTTC. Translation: CASSLKGSYEQYF.

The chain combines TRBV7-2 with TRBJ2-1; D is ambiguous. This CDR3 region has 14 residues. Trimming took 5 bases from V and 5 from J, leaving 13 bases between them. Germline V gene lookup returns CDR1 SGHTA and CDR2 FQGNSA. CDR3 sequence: CASSQVALHNEQFF. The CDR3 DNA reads TGTGCCAGCAGCCAAGTCGCCCTTCACAATGAGCAGTTCTTC.

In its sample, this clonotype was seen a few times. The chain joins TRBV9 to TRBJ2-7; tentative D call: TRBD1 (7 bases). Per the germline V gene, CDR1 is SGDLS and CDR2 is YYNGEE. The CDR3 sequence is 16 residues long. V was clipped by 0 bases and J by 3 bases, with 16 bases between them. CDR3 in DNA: TGTGCCAGCAGCGTAGAACCGACAGGGCGGGACTACGAGCAGTACTTC. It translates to CASSVEPTGRDYEQYF.

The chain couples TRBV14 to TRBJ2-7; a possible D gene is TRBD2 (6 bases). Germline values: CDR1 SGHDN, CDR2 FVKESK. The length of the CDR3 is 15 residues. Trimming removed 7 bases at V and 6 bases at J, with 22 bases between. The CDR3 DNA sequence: TGTGCCAGCACCGCCGGAGGAGGGCTGTTATCCGAGCAGTACTTC. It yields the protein CASTAGGGLLSEQYF.

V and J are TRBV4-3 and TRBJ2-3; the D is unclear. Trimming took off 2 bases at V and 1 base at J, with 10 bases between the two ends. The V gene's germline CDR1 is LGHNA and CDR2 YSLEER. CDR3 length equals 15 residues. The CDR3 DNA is TGCGCCAGCAGCCAAATAAACAGCGGCACAGATACGCAGTATTTT. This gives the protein CASSQINSGTDTQYF.

CDR3 in DNA: TGCAGTGCTAGTGGGAGACACGAAGTGGGGAACACCATATATTTT. It encodes CSASGRHEVGNTIYF. This chain connects TRBV20-1 to TRBJ1-3, with unresolved D. The CDR3 is made up of 15 amino acids. Germline V CDR1 and CDR2: DFQATT, SNEGSKA (reference sequence). The V and J ends lost 3 bases and 7 bases respectively, with 19 bases between them.

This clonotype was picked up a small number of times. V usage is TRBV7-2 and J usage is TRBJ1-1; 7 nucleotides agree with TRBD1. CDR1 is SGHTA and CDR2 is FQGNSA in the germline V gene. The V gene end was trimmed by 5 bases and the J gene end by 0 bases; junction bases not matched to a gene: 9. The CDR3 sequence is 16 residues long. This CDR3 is CASSNQGGAVNTEAFF. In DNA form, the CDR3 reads TGTGCCAGCAGCAATCAAGGGGGCGCGGTGAACACTGAAGCTTTCTTT.

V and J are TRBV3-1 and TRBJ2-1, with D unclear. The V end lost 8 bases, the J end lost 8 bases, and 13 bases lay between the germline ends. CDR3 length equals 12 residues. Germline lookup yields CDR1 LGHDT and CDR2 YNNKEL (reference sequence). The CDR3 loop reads CASARSGYEQFF. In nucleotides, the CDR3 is TGTGCCAGCGCCCGTTCCGGTTATGAGCAGTTCTTC.

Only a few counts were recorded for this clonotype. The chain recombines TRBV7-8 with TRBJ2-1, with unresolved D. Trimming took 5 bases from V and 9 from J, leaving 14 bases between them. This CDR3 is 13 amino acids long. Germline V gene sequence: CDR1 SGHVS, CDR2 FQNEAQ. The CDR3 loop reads CASSHPLAGEQFF. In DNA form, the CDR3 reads TGTGCCAGCAGCCACCCCCTCGCTGGTGAGCAGTTCTTC.

As DNA, the CDR3 is TGCAGCGTTGAAGACAGCGGGAGGGCAGATACGCAGTATTTT. As protein: CSVEDSGRADTQYF. The rearrangement links TRBV29-1 to TRBJ2-3; 10 nucleotides align to TRBD2. Germline CDR1 and CDR2: SQVTM and ANQGSEA. The CDR3 runs to 14 residues. Losses at the gene ends were 0 bases for V and 4 bases for J; bases not matched to a gene: 1.

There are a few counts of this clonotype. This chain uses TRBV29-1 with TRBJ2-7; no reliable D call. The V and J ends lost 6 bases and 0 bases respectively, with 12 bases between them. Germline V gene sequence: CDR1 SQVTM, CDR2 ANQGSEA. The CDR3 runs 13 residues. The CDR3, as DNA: TGCAGCGTAGCGCCGGGCCTCTCCTACGAGCAGTACTTC. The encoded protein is CSVAPGLSYEQYF.

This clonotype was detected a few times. The DNA of the CDR3 is TGCAGAGCCGCGGGATTTAACAATGAGCAGTTCTTC. Translating gives CRAAGFNNEQFF. V gene TRBV20-1 combines with J gene TRBJ2-1, with D tentatively TRBD2 (6 bases). CDR1 and CDR2 from the germline V gene are DFQATT and SNEGSKA (reference sequence). This CDR3 region has 12 residues.

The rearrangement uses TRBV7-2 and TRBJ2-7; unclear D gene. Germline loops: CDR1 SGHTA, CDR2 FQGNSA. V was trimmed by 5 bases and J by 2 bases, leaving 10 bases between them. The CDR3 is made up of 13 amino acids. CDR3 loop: CASSPRAPYEQYF. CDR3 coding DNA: TGTGCCAGCAGCCCAAGGGCCCCCTACGAGCAGTACTTC.

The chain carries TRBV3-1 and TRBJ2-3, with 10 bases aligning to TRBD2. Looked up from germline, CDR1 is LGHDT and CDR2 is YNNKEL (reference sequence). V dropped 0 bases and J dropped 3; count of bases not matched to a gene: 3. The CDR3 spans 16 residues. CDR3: CASSQDSGLATDTQYF. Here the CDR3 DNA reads TGTGCCAGCAGCCAAGACTCGGGACTAGCGACAGATACGCAGTATTTT.

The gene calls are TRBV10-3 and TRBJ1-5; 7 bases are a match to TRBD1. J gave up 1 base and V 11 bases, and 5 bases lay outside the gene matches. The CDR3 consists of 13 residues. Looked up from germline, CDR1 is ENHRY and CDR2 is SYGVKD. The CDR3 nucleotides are TGTGCCGGGGGGACAGCGAGCAATCAGCCCCAGCATTTT. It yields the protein CAGGTASNQPQHF.

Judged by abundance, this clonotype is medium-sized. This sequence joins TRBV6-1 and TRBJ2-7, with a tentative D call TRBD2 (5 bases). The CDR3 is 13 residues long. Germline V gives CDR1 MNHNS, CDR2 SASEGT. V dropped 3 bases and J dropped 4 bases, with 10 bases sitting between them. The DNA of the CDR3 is TGTGCCAGCAGTGATTTGGGCGGGTACGAGCAGTACTTC. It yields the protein CASSDLGGYEQYF.